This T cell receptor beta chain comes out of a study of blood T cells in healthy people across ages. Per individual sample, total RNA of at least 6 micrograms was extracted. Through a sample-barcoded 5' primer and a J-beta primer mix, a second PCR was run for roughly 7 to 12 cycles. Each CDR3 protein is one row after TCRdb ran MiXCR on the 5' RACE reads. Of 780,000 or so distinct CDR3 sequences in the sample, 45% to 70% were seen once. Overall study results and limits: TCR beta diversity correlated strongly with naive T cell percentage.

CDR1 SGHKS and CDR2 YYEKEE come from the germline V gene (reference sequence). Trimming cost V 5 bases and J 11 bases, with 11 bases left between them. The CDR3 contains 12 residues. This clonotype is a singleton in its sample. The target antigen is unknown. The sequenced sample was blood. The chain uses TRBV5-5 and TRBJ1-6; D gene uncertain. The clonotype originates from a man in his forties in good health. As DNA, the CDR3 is TGTGCCAGCAGTTTAGCGGGTCCACCCCTCCACTTT. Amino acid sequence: CASSLAGPPLHF.